The entry below gives a single T cell receptor (beta chain) sequence along with its context. Its target is unknown. A read error may explain this, as a much larger clone is one base away. The data stem from a study of T cells in Graves' hyperthyroidism and ophthalmopathy. RNA transcripts were the template for amplifying TCR beta CDR3 regions. Initially, a first-round RT-PCR of the TCR CDR3 employed the HTBI primer set. TCRdb analysed the multiplex PCR reads with MiXCR anew, one entry per CDR3 protein. The repertoire holds 490,000 or so distinct CDR3 sequences, with roughly 21% as singletons. This CDR3 is built from 15 residues. The germline V gene encodes CDR1 SGHAT and CDR2 FQDESV (reference sequence). The V end was cut by 5 bases, the J end by 0 bases, with 12 bases between. Study results and caveats: Blood also showed most of the thyroid clonotypes that were expanded above 0.001.

The sequencing sample was made of blood. The J gene is TRBJ2-3, the V gene TRBV11-1; a possible D gene is TRBD2 (5 bases). This receptor was obtained from a man aged 40-50 years with Graves' ophthalmopathy. CDR3 sequence reads: CASSPGILSTDTQYF. Written as DNA, the CDR3 is TGTGCCAGCAGCCCCGGGATTCTGAGCACAGATACGCAGTATTTT.